What follows are 21 T cell receptor beta chains derived from one specimen sequenced in a study of neurological immune-mediated disorders. Via MiXCR, TCRdb re-called the 5' RACE reads, giving one row per CDR3 protein. The sample has approximately 50,000 distinct CDR3 sequences, about a tenth seen once. Material: PBMCs. The receptor source for this set is a man aged 65 to 79 with HTLV-1-associated myelopathy (HAM/TSP).

This clonotype was counted many times. The V gene is TRBV3-1, the J gene TRBJ2-5; 13 nucleotides align to TRBD2. V shed 7 bases and J 3 bases; nucleotides not matched to a gene: 8. Germline V gene data show CDR1 as LGHDT and CDR2 as YNNKEL (reference sequence). The CDR3 runs to 16 residues. The CDR3 DNA sequence: TGTGCCAGCACCCTTGCTGGGACTAGCGGGAAAGAGACCCAGTACTTC. It encodes CASTLAGTSGKETQYF.

The sample holds many counts of this clonotype. This chain uses TRBV7-2 with TRBJ2-3, with 10 bases identical to TRBD1. Looked up from germline, CDR1 is SGHTA and CDR2 is FQGNSA. Trimming removed 5 bases from V and 1 base from J; junction bases left unmatched: 6. CDR3 length: 16 amino acids. CDR3 protein: CASSVQTGGGTDTQYF. Here the CDR3 DNA reads TGTGCCAGCAGCGTCCAGACAGGGGGCGGCACAGATACGCAGTATTTT.

This clonotype was recorded at least ten times. The chain recombines TRBV7-8 with TRBJ2-3, with 7 bases matching TRBD2. Germline loops: CDR1 SGHVS, CDR2 FQNEAQ. V was pared by 1 base and J by 11 bases, with 15 bases of the junction left unmatched. The CDR3 is 16 amino acids. DNA for the CDR3: TGTGCCAGCAGCTTAGGGGCGGGAGCCACCTCATACGTGCAGTATTTT. It is translated as CASSLGAGATSYVQYF.

This clonotype was observed at least ten times. The chain employs TRBV10-3 and TRBJ1-5; no definite D call. This CDR3 comprises 13 residues. V dropped 8 bases and J dropped 5 bases, with 13 bases sitting between them. The germline CDR1 and CDR2 sequences are ENHRY and SYGVKD. The CDR3 DNA follows: TGTGCCATCGGTTGGGCAGTTGATCAGCCCCAGCATTTT. Protein sequence: CAIGWAVDQPQHF.

This clonotype occurred many times. The J gene is TRBJ2-7, the V gene TRBV20-1; D unresolved. CDR3 length equals 14 residues. Germline V gives CDR1 DFQATT, CDR2 SNEGSKA (reference sequence). Trimming stripped 0 bases from V and 2 bases from J, with 11 bases between. CDR3 amino acids: CSARERLAPYEQYF. The CDR3 coding sequence is TGCAGTGCTAGAGAACGACTGGCTCCCTACGAGCAGTACTTC.

This clonotype was seen ten or more times. This chain uses TRBV5-1 with TRBJ2-7, with 8 bases that match TRBD1. V gave up 4 bases and J gave up 7 bases; unmatched junction bases: 7. The germline V gene encodes CDR1 SGHRS and CDR2 YFSETQ. The CDR3 runs 13 residues. The CDR3 DNA reads as TGCGCCAGCAGCCGGGACAGGTTTCTGGAGCAGTACTTC. This sequence encodes CASSRDRFLEQYF.

Comment on this clonotype: Given the absence of the conserved phenylalanine or tryptophan at the CDR3 end, a read error is likely. Because the CDR3's place on the DNA is in doubt, the DNA is left out and the CDR3 is given as listed by TCRdb. The chain employs TRBV29-1 and TRBJ2-3. The CDR3 sequence runs 12 residues, both termini included. From germline, CDR1 is SQVTM and CDR2 ANQGSEA. The CDR3 here is CSVTPVADTQDL.

The sample holds a few counts of this clonotype. The V gene is TRBV12-3 or TRBV12-4, the J gene TRBJ2-3; 7 positions agree with TRBD1. This CDR3 comprises 15 residues. J was trimmed by 5 bases and V by 2 bases; bases with no gene match: 7. The CDR3 is CASSLLQGRGDTQYF. CDR3 DNA: TGTGCCAGCAGTTTATTACAGGGGCGAGGAGATACGCAGTATTTT.

Sample share makes this clonotype medium-sized. The chain couples TRBV24-1 to TRBJ2-7, with D perhaps assigned TRBD1 or TRBD2 (5 bases each). V lost 3 bases, J lost 7 bases, and 18 bases lay in between. Germline V gene sequence: CDR1 KGHDR, CDR2 SFDVKD. CDR3 length equals 15 residues. As DNA, the CDR3 is TGTGCCACCAGTGATCCGGGTGGGACCGTTGATGAGCAGTACTTC. This codes for CATSDPGGTVDEQYF.

This clonotype was counted a few times. The rearrangement uses TRBV5-1 and TRBJ2-3; no firm D call. V was trimmed by 1 base and J by 4 bases, leaving 10 bases between them. Germline loops: CDR1 SGHRS, CDR2 YFSETQ. The CDR3 length is 14 residues. CDR3 coding DNA: TGCGCCAGCAGCTTGACGGCCCCCCCAGATACGCAGTATTTT. It specifies CASSLTAPPDTQYF. The full variable domain, completed using reference TRBV5-1 and TRBJ2-3, is KAGVTQTPRYLIKTRGQQVTLSCSPISGHRSVSWYQQTPGQGLQFLFEYFSETQRNKGNFPGRFSGRQFSNSRSEMNVSTLELGDSALYLCASSLTAPPDTQYFGPGTRLTVL.

Notes on this clonotype: This clone may be a read error of a much larger clone one base away. The chain is built from TRBV5-6 and TRBJ2-3; D gene unclear. Germline V lookup: CDR1 SGHDT, CDR2 YYEEEE. V was shortened by 1 base and J by 2 bases, with 5 bases between the two germline ends. This CDR3 contains 13 residues. CDR3 DNA: TGTGCCAGCAGCTTGAGGACCACAGATACGCAGTATTTT. It specifies CASSLRTTDTQYF.

In this sample, this clonotype turned up a few times. This chain joins TRBV15 and TRBJ1-5; D is possibly TRBD1 (6 bases). This CDR3 region has 15 residues. V gave up 1 base and J gave up 3 bases, with 10 bases separating them. Germline CDR1 and CDR2: LNHNV and YYDKDF (reference sequence). The CDR3 nucleotides are TGTGCCACCAGCAGAGCCAGGGGTCCCAATCAGCCCCAGCATTTT. It codes for CATSRARGPNQPQHF.

This clonotype was observed many times. V usage is TRBV25-1 and J usage is TRBJ2-1; D uncertain. The CDR3 consists of 13 residues. The germline V gene has CDR1 MGHDK and CDR2 SYGVNS. V lost 1 base, J lost 7 bases, and 8 bases lay in between. The CDR3 bases are TGTGCCAGCAGTGAATTTCCCCATAATGAGCAGTTCTTC. Its protein is CASSEFPHNEQFF. The full variable domain, completed using reference TRBV25-1 and TRBJ2-1, is EADIYQTPRYLVIGTGKKITLECSQTMGHDKMYWYQQDPGMELHLIHYSYGVNSTEKGDLSSESTVSRIRTEHFPLTLESARPSHTSQYLCASSEFPHNEQFFGPGTRLTVL.

This rearrangement joins TRBV11-2 to TRBJ2-2; D unclear. The CDR3 covers 15 residues. Germline V CDR1 and CDR2: SGHAT, FQNNGV. V was shortened by 2 bases and J by 4 bases, with 11 bases between the two germline ends. The CDR3 DNA is TGTGCCAGCAGCTTATCCGAGATGCGCACCGGGGAGCTGTTTTTT. Translating gives CASSLSEMRTGELFF.

This clonotype showed up many times. The chain uses TRBV5-1 and TRBJ2-5, with D maybe TRBD2 (6 bases). The V end was cut by 6 bases, the J end by 7 bases, with 16 bases between. Germline CDR1 is SGHRS and CDR2 is YFSETQ. CDR3 length: 13 amino acids. The CDR3 loop is CASTMDQAGTQYF. The DNA of the CDR3 is TGCGCCAGCACGATGGACCAAGCGGGGACCCAGTACTTC.

This clonotype was detected ten times or more. V usage is TRBV28 and J usage is TRBJ2-2; 7 positions match TRBD1. CDR1 and CDR2 (germline): MDHEN, SYDVKM. The CDR3 has 15 residues. The J segment lost 5 bases and the V segment lost 4 bases, leaving 7 bases of the junction unmatched. The CDR3 DNA sequence: TGTGCCAGCAGTTCGGACAGGCGAAGGACCGGGGAGCTGTTTTTT. This codes for CASSSDRRRTGELFF.

This clonotype was seen repeatedly, ten times or more. V usage is TRBV29-1 and J usage is TRBJ2-1; D not certain. The germline V and J ends were trimmed by 7 bases and 10 bases, with 14 bases remaining between them. CDR1 and CDR2 from the germline V gene are SQVTM and ANQGSEA. The CDR3 is 11 residues long. CDR3 bases: TGCAGCGCAAGAATAGGGCAAGAGCAGTTCTTC. Amino acid sequence: CSARIGQEQFF.

The chain has TRBV11-2 and TRBJ2-7; D gene ambiguous. The CDR3 is made up of 12 amino acids. Germline CDR1 and CDR2: SGHAT and FQNNGV. Trimming left V 0 bases short and J 6 bases short, with 6 bases between. The CDR3 DNA reads as TGTGCCAGCAGCTTAGAGAGTGTCGAGCAGTACTTC. Translation: CASSLESVEQYF.

This clonotype was recorded many times. The chain combines TRBV20-1 with TRBJ2-3, with D uncertain. The V gene lost 7 bases and the J gene lost 0 bases, with 5 bases spanning the gap. The CDR3 covers 11 residues. Germline loops: CDR1 DFQATT, CDR2 SNEGSKA (reference sequence). CDR3 DNA: TGCAGTGTTCTTAGCACAGATACGCAGTATTTT. Its translation is CSVLSTDTQYF.

Many counts were recorded for this clonotype. The chain is built from TRBV24-1 and TRBJ2-7, with 10 bases that match TRBD1. Per germline, CDR1 KGHDR and CDR2 SFDVKD. Trimming took 2 bases from V and 8 from J; bases not matched to a gene: 8. The CDR3 consists of 15 residues. The CDR3 nucleotides read TGTGCCACCAGTGATTCGTCGGGACAGGGGTTCAAGCAGTACTTC. As protein: CATSDSSGQGFKQYF.

This clonotype was seen repeatedly, ten times or more. For the CDR3, the DNA is TGTGCCAGCAGTTTATCAGGGGCGGGAGTCATTTCCGCCAAAAACATTCAGTACTTC. Translation: CASSLSGAGVISAKNIQYF. The chain joins TRBV27 to TRBJ2-4; TRBD2 aligns across 7 bases. Looked up from germline, CDR1 is MNHEY and CDR2 is SMNVEV (reference sequence). The CDR3 length is 19 residues. V shed 0 bases and J 1 base; nucleotides not matched to a gene: 12.